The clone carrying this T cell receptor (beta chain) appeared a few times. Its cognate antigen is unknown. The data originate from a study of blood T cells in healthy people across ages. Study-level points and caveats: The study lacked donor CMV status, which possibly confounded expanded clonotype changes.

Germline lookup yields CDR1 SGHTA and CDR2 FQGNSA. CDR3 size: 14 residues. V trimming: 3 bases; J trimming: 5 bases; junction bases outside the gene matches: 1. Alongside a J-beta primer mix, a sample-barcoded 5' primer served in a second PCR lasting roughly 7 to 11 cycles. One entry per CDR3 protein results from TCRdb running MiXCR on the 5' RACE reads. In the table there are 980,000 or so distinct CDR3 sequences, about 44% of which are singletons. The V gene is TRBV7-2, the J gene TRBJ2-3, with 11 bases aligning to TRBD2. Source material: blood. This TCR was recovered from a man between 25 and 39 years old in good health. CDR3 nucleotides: TGTGCCAGCAGCTTCGGGACTAGCGGAGATACGCAGTATTTT. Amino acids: CASSFGTSGDTQYF.